This paragraph reports one T cell receptor beta chain. This sample stems from a study of T cell responses to AZD1222 COVID-19 vaccine. Sequencing used immunoSEQ multiplex PCR; TCRdb keeps in-frame clones, though not all of them. The profile shows over 150,000 clones, about 88% of them singletons. CDR1 SEHNR and CDR2 FQNEAQ come from the germline V gene (reference sequence). The CDR3 totals 13 residues. V lost 1 base to trimming and J lost 8 bases, with 11 bases between them. The chain recombines TRBV7-9 with TRBJ1-2, with unresolved D. The receptor comes from an adult in good health. This sample comprised peripheral blood, obtained on day 0 of AZD1222 vaccination. CDR3 sequence reads: CASSLVTRWGYTF. The CDR3 DNA reads as TGTGCCAGCAGCTTAGTTACCCGCTGGGGCTACACCTTC.